Sequencing of this T cell receptor beta chain was carried out in a study of shared clonotypes between healthy human individuals. At the level of the study: The study used three CD4 naive, three CD4 memory, two CD8 naive and one CD8 memory plate per donor.

Study-level results: The study found lower generation probabilities in non-shared clonotypes than in those shared by all four donors. Compared with memory subsets, naive subsets generally had larger estimated richness.

Worth noting for this clone: Its antigen is currently unknown.

CDR1 is SGHVS, CDR2 FNYEAQ, per germline. Trimming removed 1 base at V and 7 bases at J, with 19 bases between. This CDR3 is built from 17 residues. Every subset had its genomic DNA shared out evenly among several immunoSEQ plates. TCRdb's table, derived via immunoSEQ multiplex PCR, lists solely in-frame clones and lacks some. There are 550,000 to 750,000 clones in the sample; 92% occur only once, and more than 20% lies in the top ten. Naivety among CD8 cells was defined by CD45RO negativity and positive CCR7 selection, thereby excluding terminally differentiated effector memory CD45RA+ cells. The sequenced sample consisted of naive CD8+ T cells sorted from blood. This TCR was recovered from a man younger than 40 in good health. The chain employs TRBV7-6 and TRBJ2-2, with a tentative D call TRBD2 (6 bases). The CDR3 reads CASSLGITGDVYGELFF. The DNA for the CDR3 is TGTGCCAGCAGCTTAGGAATCACGGGAGACGTTTACGGGGAGCTGTTTTTT.